The TCR beta chain under discussion was sequenced for a study of early T cells in non-severe SARS-CoV-2 infection. The overall study: Bulk RNA from unsorted whole blood was sequenced; chains were unpaired.

Attachment of unique molecular identifiers was made to individual cDNA molecules. One entry per CDR3 protein results from TCRdb running MiXCR on the 5' RACE reads. Of about 70,000 distinct CDR3 sequences listed, roughly 15% are singletons. Trimming cost V 4 bases and J 5 bases; bases outside gene matches: 8. Germline V gene data show CDR1 as LGHDT and CDR2 as YNNKEL (reference sequence). This CDR3 is built from 14 residues. With regard to this clonotype: Its specificity is unknown.

Findings and limits, study-wide: Using VDJdb, the matching emphasized anti-spike CD8 responses while missing private and CD4 specificities.

The rearrangement uses TRBV3-1 and TRBJ2-7, with 7 bases aligning to TRBD2. The receptor's source is an adult who was a healthcare worker with PCR-confirmed SARS-CoV-2 infection or an uninfected control (not recorded which). Specimen: whole blood, collected at baseline. The chain's CDR3 is CASSRPGGENEQYF. The CDR3 bases are TGTGCCAGCAGCCGACCGGGGGGTGAGAACGAGCAGTACTTC.